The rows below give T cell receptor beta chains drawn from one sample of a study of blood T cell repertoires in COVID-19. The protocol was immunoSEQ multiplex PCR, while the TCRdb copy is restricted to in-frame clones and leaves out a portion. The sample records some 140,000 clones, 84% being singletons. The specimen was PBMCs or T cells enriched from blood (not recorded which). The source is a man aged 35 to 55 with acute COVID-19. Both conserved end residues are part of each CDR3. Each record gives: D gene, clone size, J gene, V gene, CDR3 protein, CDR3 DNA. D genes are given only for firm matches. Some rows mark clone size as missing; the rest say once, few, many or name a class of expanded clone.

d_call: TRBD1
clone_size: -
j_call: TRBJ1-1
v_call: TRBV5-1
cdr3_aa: CASSSGQGFEAFF
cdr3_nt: TGCGCCAGCAGCTCGGGACAGGGGTTTGAAGCTTTCTTT

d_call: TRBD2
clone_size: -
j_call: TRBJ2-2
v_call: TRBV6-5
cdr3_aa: CASSFTNSGPGELFF
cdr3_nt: TGTGCCAGCAGTTTTACGAATAGCGGGCCCGGGGAGCTGTTTTTT

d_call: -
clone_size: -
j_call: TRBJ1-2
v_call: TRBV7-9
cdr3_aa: CASSPDTGHGYTF
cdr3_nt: TGTGCCAGCAGCCCGGATACAGGGCATGGCTACACCTTC

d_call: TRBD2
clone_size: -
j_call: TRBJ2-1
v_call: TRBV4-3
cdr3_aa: CASSQTSGGSSSYNEQFF
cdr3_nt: TGCGCCAGCAGCCAGACTAGCGGGGGGTCGAGCTCCTACAATGAGCAGTTCTTC

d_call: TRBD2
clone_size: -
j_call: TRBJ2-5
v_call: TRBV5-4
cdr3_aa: CASSLIEAGGETQYF
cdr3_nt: TGTGCCAGCAGCTTGATCGAGGCGGGGGGGGAGACCCAGTACTTC

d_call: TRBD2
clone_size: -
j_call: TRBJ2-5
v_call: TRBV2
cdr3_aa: CASSDDLASGNTQETQYF
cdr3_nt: TGTGCCAGCAGTGACGATTTGGCTAGCGGGAATACCCAAGAGACCCAGTACTTC

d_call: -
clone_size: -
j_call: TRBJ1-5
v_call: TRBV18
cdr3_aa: CASSISGLGQPQHF
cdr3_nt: TGTGCCAGCTCCATCTCTGGGCTTGGGCAGCCCCAGCATTTT

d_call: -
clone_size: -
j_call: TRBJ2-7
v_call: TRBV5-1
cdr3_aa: CASSPRFLRGSSYEQYF
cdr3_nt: TGCGCCAGCAGCCCGAGATTCTTGAGGGGGAGTTCCTACGAGCAGTACTTC

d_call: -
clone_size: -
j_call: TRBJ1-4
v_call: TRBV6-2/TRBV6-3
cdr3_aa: CASSGQGFEKLFF
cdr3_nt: TGTGCCAGCAGTGGTCAGGGATTCGAAAAACTGTTTTTT

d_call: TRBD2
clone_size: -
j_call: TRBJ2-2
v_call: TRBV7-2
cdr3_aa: CASSDSGGAYDTGELFF
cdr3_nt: TGTGCCAGCAGCGATAGCGGGGGGGCCTATGACACCGGGGAGCTGTTTTTT

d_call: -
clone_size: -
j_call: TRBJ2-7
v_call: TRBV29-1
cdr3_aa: CSVEVLAGDYEQYF
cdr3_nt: TGCAGCGTTGAAGTTCTGGCAGGGGACTACGAGCAGTACTTC

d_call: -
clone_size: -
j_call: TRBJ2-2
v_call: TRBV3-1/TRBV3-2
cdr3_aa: CASSDTLDGELFF
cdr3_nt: TGTGCCAGCAGTGACACCCTGGACGGGGAGCTGTTTTTT

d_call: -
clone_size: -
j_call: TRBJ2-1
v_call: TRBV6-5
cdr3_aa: CASTGRGASEQFF
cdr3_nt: TGTGCCAGCACTGGCAGGGGGGCGAGTGAGCAGTTCTTC

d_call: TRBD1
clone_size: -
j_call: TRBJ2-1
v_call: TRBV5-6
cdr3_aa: CASLQGNEQFF
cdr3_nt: TGTGCCAGCCTACAGGGGAATGAGCAGTTCTTC

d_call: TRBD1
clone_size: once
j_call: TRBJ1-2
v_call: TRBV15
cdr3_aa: CATSRELTRGRPYGYTF
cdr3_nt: TGTGCCACCAGCAGGGAGTTGACCAGGGGGCGCCCCTATGGCTACACCTTC

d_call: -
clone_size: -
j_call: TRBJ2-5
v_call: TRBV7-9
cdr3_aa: CASSFPRVGQETQYF
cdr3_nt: TGTGCCAGCAGCTTCCCCCGGGTAGGCCAAGAGACCCAGTACTTC